This T cell receptor beta chain was identified in a study of shared clonotypes between healthy human individuals. Study-wide results and limits: A small donor pool kept down the genetic and exposure-history diversity that was represented. A handful of donors held about 4.6% of naive CD4 clonotypes in common.

Authors' methods: Junction-only immunoSEQ data arrived without quality scores, meaning filtering differed. TCRdb's copy holds only in-frame clones and misses some; the assay was immunoSEQ multiplex PCR. D and trimming come from the DNA, and the V and J calls and clone size come from that table. This sample carries about 2.4 million clones, roughly 93% of them seen once, and the ten largest clones take around 0.4%. V shed 4 bases, J shed 5 bases, and the junction held 5 bases outside the gene matches. Germline V gene lookup returns CDR1 SGHTA and CDR2 FQGTGA. This CDR3 has 14 residues. In the case of this clone: Its antigen is still unknown.

V and J are TRBV7-3 and TRBJ2-1; 7 bases map to TRBD2. This clonotype was sampled from a man aged 18 to 35 in good health. Some clones in this sample may be carry-over from other donors' samples. Sequences were obtained from naive CD4+ T cells from PBMCs. The subset: CD45RA+ positively selected. The CDR3 DNA is TGTGCCAGCAGCTCTGACAGCGGGAACAATGAGCAGTTCTTC. This sequence encodes CASSSDSGNNEQFF.